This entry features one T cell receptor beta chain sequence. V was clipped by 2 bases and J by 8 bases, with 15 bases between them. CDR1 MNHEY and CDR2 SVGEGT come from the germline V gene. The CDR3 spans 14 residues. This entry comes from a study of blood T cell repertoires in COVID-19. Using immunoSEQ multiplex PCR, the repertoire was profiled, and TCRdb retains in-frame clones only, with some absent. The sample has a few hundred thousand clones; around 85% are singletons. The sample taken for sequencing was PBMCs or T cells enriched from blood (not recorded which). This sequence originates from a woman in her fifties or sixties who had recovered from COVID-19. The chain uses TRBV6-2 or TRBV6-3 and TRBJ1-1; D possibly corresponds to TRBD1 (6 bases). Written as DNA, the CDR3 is TGTGCCAGCAGTTACCGCCGAATCGGACAGGAAGCTTTCTTT. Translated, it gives CASSYRRIGQEAFF.